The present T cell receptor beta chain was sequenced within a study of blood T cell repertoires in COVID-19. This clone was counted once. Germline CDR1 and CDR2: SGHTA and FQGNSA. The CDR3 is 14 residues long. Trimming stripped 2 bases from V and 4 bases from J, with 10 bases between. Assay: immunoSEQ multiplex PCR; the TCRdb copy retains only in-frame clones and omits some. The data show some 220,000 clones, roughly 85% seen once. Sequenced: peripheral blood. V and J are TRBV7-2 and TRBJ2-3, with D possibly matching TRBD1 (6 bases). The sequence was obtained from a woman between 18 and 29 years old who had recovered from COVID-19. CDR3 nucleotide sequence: TGTGCCAGCAGCTTACTGGGGGCGTCAGATACGCAGTATTTT. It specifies CASSLLGASDTQYF.